Below, one T cell receptor (beta chain) is given with its context. The data stem from a study of blood T cell repertoires in COVID-19. At the level of the study: Spain, Italy and the United States supplied samples that represented acute and convalescent COVID-19.

As originally analysed: Quantification of nucleated cells was approximated via reference gene primer amplification. Method: immunoSEQ multiplex PCR; TCRdb's copy keeps in-frame clones and lacks some. The V and J calls and the clone size are those of that table, but D and trimming were determined from the DNA. The data contain about 210,000 clones, roughly four fifths of them singletons. This CDR3 has 13 amino acids. The V and J ends lost 5 bases and 8 bases, in that order; junction bases with no gene match: 8. The germline gives CDR1 SGDLS, CDR2 YYNGEE. The receptor was isolated from a woman aged 40 to 50 with acute or convalescent COVID-19. V is TRBV9 and J is TRBJ1-1; 8 bases line up with TRBD1. Input material: peripheral blood. The CDR3: CASSAWTGTEAFF. The CDR3 DNA is TGTGCCAGCAGTGCATGGACAGGGACAGAAGCTTTCTTT. Looking up the rest from reference TRBV9 and TRBJ1-1 gives the full variable domain: DSGVTQTPKHLITATGQRVTLRCSPRSGDLSVYWYQQSLDQGLQFLIQYYNGEERAKGNILERFSAQQFPDLHSELNLSSLELGDSALYFCASSAWTGTEAFFGQGTRLTVV.